This entry lists 28 T cell receptor beta chains sequenced from one sample in a study of blood T cell repertoires in COVID-19. The repertoire was sequenced with immunoSEQ multiplex PCR; TCRdb's copy has only in-frame clones and lacks some. Of around 180,000 clones in the sample, 86% are singletons; the top ten hold roughly 2.9%. Material: peripheral blood. The receptors shown here come from a woman aged 25 to 39 with active or convalescent COVID-19.

This sequence joins TRBV5-4 and TRBJ1-1, with D perhaps TRBD1 (6 bases). Germline-derived CDR1 and CDR2 are SGHNT and YYREEE (reference sequence). V was pared by 0 bases and J by 3 bases, with 18 bases between. The CDR3 is made up of 17 amino acids. CDR3 in DNA: TGTGCCAGCAGCTTGGGAGGTCAGGGTGGGGGCTACACTGAAGCTTTCTTT. It translates to CASSLGGQGGGYTEAFF.

V gene TRBV6-5 combines with J gene TRBJ2-2; a weak D match, TRBD1 (6 bases). V dropped 4 bases and J dropped 12 bases, with 12 bases sitting between them. The CDR3 is 12 amino acids. In germline, CDR1 is MNHEY, CDR2 SVGAGI. In DNA form, the CDR3 reads TGTGCCAGCAGTTCCAACGACAGGCAGCTGTTTTTT. Protein: CASSSNDRQLFF.

The V call is TRBV4-1, the J call TRBJ1-5; 7 positions match TRBD1. Germline CDR1 MGHRA, CDR2 YSYEKL. The CDR3 extends over 16 amino acids. The V gene end was trimmed by 0 bases and the J gene end by 4 bases; junction bases not matched to a gene: 6. CDR3 in DNA: TGCGCCAGCAGCCAAGATATTGGACAGGTAAATCAGCCCCAGCATTTT. It encodes CASSQDIGQVNQPQHF.

This clone was counted only a few times. This chain links TRBV2 with TRBJ1-1; 7 nucleotides align to TRBD1. J was trimmed by 3 bases and V by 4 bases; bases with no gene match: 8. The CDR3 has 15 amino acids. Germline values: CDR1 SNHLY, CDR2 FYNNEI. The CDR3 DNA reads as TGTGCCAGCAGTGGGGTGCGGACAGGTCACACTGAAGCTTTCTTT. This codes for CASSGVRTGHTEAFF.

V is TRBV3-1 (or the pseudogene TRBV3-2) and J is TRBJ2-3; D might be TRBD1 (6 bases). Trimming removed 4 bases from V and 4 bases from J, with 12 bases in between. From germline, CDR1 is LGHDT and CDR2 YNNKEL (reference sequence). The CDR3 covers 14 residues. CDR3 sequence reads: CASSPPGVSDTQYF. CDR3 nucleotide sequence: TGTGCCAGCAGCCCCCCAGGGGTCTCAGATACGCAGTATTTT.

The rearrangement uses TRBV6-4 and TRBJ2-1; maybe TRBD2 (6 bases). CDR1 is MRHNA, CDR2 SNTAGT, per germline. There are 14 residues in the CDR3. The ends were cut back, 6 bases at V and 5 bases at J, with 14 bases in the middle. CDR3 in DNA: TGTGCCAGCAGCGAGGGCGGGGATCACAATGAGCAGTTCTTC. This codes for CASSEGGDHNEQFF.

CDR3 in DNA: TGTGCCAGCAGCTCGCAGGGGGACAATGAGCAGTTCTTC. This encodes CASSSQGDNEQFF. This chain joins TRBV13 and TRBJ2-1; 7 bases map to TRBD1. The CDR3 has 13 amino acids. CDR1 PRHDT and CDR2 FYEKMQ come from the germline V gene (reference sequence). V lost 4 bases to trimming and J lost 5 bases; unmatched junction nucleotides: 2.

V is TRBV7-6 and J is TRBJ1-4; TRBD1 agrees at 10 bases. This CDR3 is 16 amino acids long. Trimming took 5 bases from V and 1 from J; bases not matched to a gene: 4. Looked up from germline, CDR1 is SGHVS and CDR2 is FNYEAQ. DNA of the CDR3: TGTGCCAGCAGCCCCGGGACAGGGGTAACTAATGAAAAACTGTTTTTT. Translating it yields CASSPGTGVTNEKLFF.

This chain links TRBV19 with TRBJ1-4; D gene uncertain. Per germline, CDR1 LNHDA and CDR2 SQIVND (reference sequence). The CDR3 extends over 14 amino acids. Trimming took 3 bases from V and 3 from J, leaving 8 bases between them. CDR3 coding DNA: TGTGCCAGTAGTATCGGGAGCTCTAATGAAAAACTGTTTTTT. Translated, it gives CASSIGSSNEKLFF.

On this clone: This specimen includes other DNA sequences encoding the same CDR3. The V and J genes are TRBV10-3 and TRBJ1-5, with a weak D call TRBD1 (5 bases). The germline V gene has CDR1 ENHRY and CDR2 SYGVKD. The CDR3 runs 15 residues. The V end was cut by 0 bases, the J end by 6 bases, with 12 bases between. The CDR3 DNA is TGTGCCATCAGTGAGTCGGAGACAAGGGGTCAGCCCCAGCATTTT. Protein sequence: CAISESETRGQPQHF.

The chain employs TRBV9 and TRBJ2-7, with D unclear. Trimming cost V 0 bases and J 2 bases, with 12 bases left between them. CDR3 size: 15 residues. Germline V gene sequence: CDR1 SGDLS, CDR2 YYNGEE. Here the CDR3 reads CASSVEQNSPYEQYF. In DNA form, the CDR3 reads TGTGCCAGCAGCGTAGAACAGAACAGCCCCTACGAGCAGTACTTC.

The rearrangement joins TRBV3-1 (or the pseudogene TRBV3-2) to TRBJ1-1; 7 bases match TRBD1. With 2 bases clipped from V and 2 bases from J, the junction kept 2 bases outside the gene matches. The germline CDR1 and CDR2 sequences are LGHDT and YNNKEL (reference sequence). This CDR3 spans 14 amino acids. The CDR3 nucleotides read TGTGCCAGCAGCCAACGGGACAGTAACACTGAAGCTTTCTTT. This encodes CASSQRDSNTEAFF.

This chain joins TRBV27 and TRBJ2-2; unclear D gene. CDR1 is MNHEY, CDR2 SMNVEV, per germline (reference sequence). V shed 3 bases and J shed 1 base, with 6 bases lying between them. The length of the CDR3 is 14 residues. This chain's CDR3 is CASSFTRNTGELFF. The CDR3 DNA reads as TGTGCCAGCAGTTTCACAAGGAACACCGGGGAGCTGTTTTTT.

The chain carries TRBV6-5 and TRBJ2-3; 10 positions match TRBD2. This CDR3 has 16 residues. Per the germline V gene, CDR1 is MNHEY and CDR2 is SVGAGI. J was trimmed by 4 bases and V by 0 bases; bases with no gene match: 4. DNA for the CDR3: TGTGCCAGCAGTTACTCTCTAGCGGGAGACGCAGATACGCAGTATTTT. Translation: CASSYSLAGDADTQYF.

The chain has TRBV6-1 and TRBJ1-5, with D tentatively TRBD1 (6 bases). This CDR3 has 16 amino acids. In germline, CDR1 is MNHNS, CDR2 SASEGT. V lost 4 bases, J lost 0 bases, and 13 bases lay in between. Here the CDR3 DNA reads TGTGCCAGCAGTGGGGGGGGGCCGTATAGCAATCAGCCCCAGCATTTT. Amino acids: CASSGGGPYSNQPQHF.

The rearrangement uses TRBV18 and TRBJ2-5, with 14 bases aligning to TRBD2. Germline CDR1 reads KGHSH; CDR2 reads LQKENI. J was trimmed by 3 bases and V by 3 bases; bases with no gene match: 3. This CDR3 region has 16 residues. The CDR3 DNA reads TGTGCCAGCTCACCCGAGGGACTAGCGGGAGAAGAGACCCAGTACTTC. It yields the protein CASSPEGLAGEETQYF.

In this sample, this clone turned up once. This chain connects TRBV24-1 to TRBJ2-1; 10 bases align to TRBD1. J lost 7 bases, V lost 5 bases, and 7 bases had no gene match. This CDR3 is 15 amino acids long. Germline values: CDR1 KGHDR, CDR2 SFDVKD. The CDR3 DNA reads TGTGCCACCAGTGCCCCGGGACAGGGGTTGAATGAGCAGTTCTTC. It specifies CATSAPGQGLNEQFF.

The CDR3 DNA reads as TGCAGCGTTGCCGTCACAGGGGGCGATGGCTACACCTTC. Amino acid sequence: CSVAVTGGDGYTF. The chain has TRBV29-1 and TRBJ1-2; 9 nucleotides agree with TRBD1. The CDR3 covers 13 residues. Germline lookup yields CDR1 SQVTM and CDR2 ANQGSEA. Unmatched junction bases numbered 6, after V lost 4 bases and J lost 6 bases.

The gene calls are TRBV11-2 and TRBJ1-1; D not resolved. The V gene's germline CDR1 is SGHAT and CDR2 FQNNGV. CDR3 length equals 13 residues. V dropped 1 base and J dropped 3 bases, with 6 bases sitting between them. The CDR3 DNA reads TGTGCCAGCAGCTTAGTATCGGACACTGAAGCTTTCTTT. It yields the protein CASSLVSDTEAFF.

V and J are TRBV21-1 and TRBJ1-2. TRBV21-1 is classified as a pseudogene. This CDR3 comprises 14 residues. This CDR3 reads CATVRQGPEGGYTF. DNA of the CDR3: TGTGCCACCGTCAGGCAGGGACCGGAGGGGGGCTACACCTTC.

The V and J genes are TRBV10-2 and TRBJ2-1; 12 nucleotides align to TRBD2. J gave up 5 bases and V 7 bases, and 6 bases lay outside the gene matches. Germline assignment: CDR1 WSHSY and CDR2 SAAADI. The CDR3 has 15 residues. The CDR3 coding sequence is TGCGCCAGCAAACTAGCGGGAGGACGCCACAATGAGCAGTTCTTC. This sequence encodes CASKLAGGRHNEQFF.

CDR3 bases: TGCGCCAGCAGTCTGACCCGCAGGGGAGGGGGCACTGAAGCTTTCTTT. It encodes CASSLTRRGGGTEAFF. V is TRBV5-1 and J is TRBJ1-1; the D gene is possibly TRBD1 (6 bases). V was pared by 5 bases and J by 4 bases, with 21 bases between. Germline lookup yields CDR1 SGHRS and CDR2 YFSETQ. The CDR3 runs 16 residues.

Only one count was recorded for this clone. This chain links TRBV3-1 (or the pseudogene TRBV3-2) with TRBJ1-2; tentative D call: TRBD1 (6 bases). This CDR3 contains 15 residues. Trimming shortened V by 3 bases and J by 6 bases, and 17 bases separated the two germline ends. Germline V gene sequence: CDR1 LGHDT, CDR2 YNNKEL (reference sequence). Here the CDR3 DNA reads TGTGCCAGCAGCCATTTAGGAAAACAGGGCCATGGCTACACCTTC. Translation gives CASSHLGKQGHGYTF.

V and J are TRBV13 and TRBJ2-1, with 9 nucleotides matching TRBD1. The ends lost 4 bases at V and 3 bases at J; junction bases unmatched: 7. This CDR3 has 16 amino acids. CDR1 is PRHDT, CDR2 FYEKMQ, per germline (reference sequence). The CDR3 is CASSSNNRGLYNEQFF. The CDR3 nucleotides are TGTGCCAGCAGCTCAAACAACAGGGGGCTCTACAATGAGCAGTTCTTC.

The chain recombines TRBV5-6 with TRBJ1-3, with 8 bases that match TRBD1. The length of the CDR3 is 16 residues. Germline CDR1 reads SGHDT; CDR2 reads YYEEEE. V dropped 0 bases and J dropped 1; count of bases not matched to a gene: 3. CDR3 sequence: CASSLGTGKSGNTIYF. The CDR3 DNA follows: TGTGCCAGCAGCTTGGGGACAGGGAAGTCTGGAAACACCATATATTTT.

J is TRBJ2-1 and V is TRBV5-6; possibly TRBD2 for D (6 bases). Trimming removed 0 bases from V and 10 bases from J, with 11 bases in between. The CDR3 runs to 13 residues. Germline CDR1 is SGHDT and CDR2 is YYEEEE. CDR3 sequence: CASSLEWGGEQFF. Here the CDR3 DNA reads TGTGCCAGCAGCTTGGAATGGGGAGGAGAGCAGTTCTTC.

This clone was seen just once. The chain recombines TRBV27 with TRBJ2-3, with D possibly TRBD2 on 5 matching bases. The CDR3 length is 14 residues. V lost 5 bases and J 3 bases, leaving 12 bases between the germline ends. CDR1 and CDR2 (germline): MNHEY, SMNVEV (reference sequence). CDR3 in amino acids: CASSTLVPTDTQYF. The CDR3 bases are TGTGCCAGCAGTACACTAGTGCCTACAGATACGCAGTATTTT.

The gene calls are TRBV5-1 and TRBJ1-1; no clear D gene. V shed 3 bases and J shed 5 bases, with 17 bases lying between them. There are 15 residues in the CDR3. CDR1 and CDR2 from the germline V gene are SGHRS and YFSETQ. CDR3 in DNA: TGCGCCAGCAGCTCACCTAACGAGAGGGCGACTGAAGCTTTCTTT. This encodes CASSSPNERATEAFF.